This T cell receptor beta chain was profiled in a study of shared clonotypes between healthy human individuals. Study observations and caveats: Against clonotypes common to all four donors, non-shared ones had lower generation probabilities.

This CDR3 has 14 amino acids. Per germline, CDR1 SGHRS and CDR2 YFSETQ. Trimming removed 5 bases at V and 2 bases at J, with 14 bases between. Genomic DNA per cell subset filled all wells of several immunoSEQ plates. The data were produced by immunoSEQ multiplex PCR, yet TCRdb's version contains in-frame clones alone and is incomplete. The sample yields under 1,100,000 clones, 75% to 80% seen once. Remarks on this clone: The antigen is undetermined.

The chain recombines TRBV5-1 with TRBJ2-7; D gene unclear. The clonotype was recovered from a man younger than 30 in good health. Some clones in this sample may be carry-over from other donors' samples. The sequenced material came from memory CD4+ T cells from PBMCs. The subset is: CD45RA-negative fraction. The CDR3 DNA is TGCGCCAGCAGACATCAGGAGACCACCTACGAGCAGTACTTC. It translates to CASRHQETTYEQYF.